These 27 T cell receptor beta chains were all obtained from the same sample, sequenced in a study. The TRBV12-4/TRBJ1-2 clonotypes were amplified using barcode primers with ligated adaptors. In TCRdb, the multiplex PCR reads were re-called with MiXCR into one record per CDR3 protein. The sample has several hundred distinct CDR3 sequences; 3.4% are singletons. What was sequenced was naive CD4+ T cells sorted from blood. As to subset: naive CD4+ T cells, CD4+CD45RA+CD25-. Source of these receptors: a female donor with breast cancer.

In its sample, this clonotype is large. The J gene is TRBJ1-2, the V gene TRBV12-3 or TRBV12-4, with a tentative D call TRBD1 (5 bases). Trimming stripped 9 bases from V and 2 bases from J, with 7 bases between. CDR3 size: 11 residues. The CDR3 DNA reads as TGTGCCAGTCGACAGAACTATGGCTACACCTTC. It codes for CASRQNYGYTF.

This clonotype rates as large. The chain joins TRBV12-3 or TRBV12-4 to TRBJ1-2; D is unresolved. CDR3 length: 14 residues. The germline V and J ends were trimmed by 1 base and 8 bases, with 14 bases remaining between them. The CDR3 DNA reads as TGTGCCAGCAGTTTAGATATGGTCGCGACGGGCTACACCTTC. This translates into CASSLDMVATGYTF.

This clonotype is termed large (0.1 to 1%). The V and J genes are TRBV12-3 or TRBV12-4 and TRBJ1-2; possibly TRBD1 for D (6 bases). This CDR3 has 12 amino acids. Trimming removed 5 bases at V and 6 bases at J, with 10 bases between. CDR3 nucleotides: TGTGCCAGCAGTCCGGACAGCAATGGCTACACCTTC. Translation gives CASSPDSNGYTF.

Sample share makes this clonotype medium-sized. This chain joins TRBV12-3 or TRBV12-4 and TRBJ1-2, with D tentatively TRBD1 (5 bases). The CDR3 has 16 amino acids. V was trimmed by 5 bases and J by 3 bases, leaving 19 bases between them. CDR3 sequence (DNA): TGTGCCAGCAGTGGGGACGGGAATTTGGGTGACTATGGCTACACCTTC. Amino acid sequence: CASSGDGNLGDYGYTF.

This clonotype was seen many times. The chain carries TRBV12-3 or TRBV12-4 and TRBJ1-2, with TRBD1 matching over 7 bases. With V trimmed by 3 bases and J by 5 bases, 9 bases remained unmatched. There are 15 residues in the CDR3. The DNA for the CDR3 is TGTGCCAGCAGTTTTGAGGACAGGTCGCGATATGGCTACACCTTC. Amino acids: CASSFEDRSRYGYTF.

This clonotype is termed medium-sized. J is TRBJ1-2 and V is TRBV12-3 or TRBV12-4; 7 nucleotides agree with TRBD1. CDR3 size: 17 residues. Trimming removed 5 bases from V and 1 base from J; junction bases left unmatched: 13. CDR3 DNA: TGTGCCAGCAGTCGTCTCCTACAGGGGCGAAGTAACTATGGCTACACCTTC. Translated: CASSRLLQGRSNYGYTF.

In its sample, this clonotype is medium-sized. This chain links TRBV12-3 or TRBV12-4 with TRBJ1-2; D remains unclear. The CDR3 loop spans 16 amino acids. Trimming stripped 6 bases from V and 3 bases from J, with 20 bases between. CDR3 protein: CASSYKGPTLHYGYTF. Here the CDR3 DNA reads TGTGCCAGCAGCTATAAAGGGCCGACTCTTCACTATGGCTACACCTTC.

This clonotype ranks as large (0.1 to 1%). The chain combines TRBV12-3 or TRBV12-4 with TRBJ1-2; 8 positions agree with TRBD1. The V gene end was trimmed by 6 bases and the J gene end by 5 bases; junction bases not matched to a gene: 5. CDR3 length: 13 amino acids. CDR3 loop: CASSGTGGYGYTF. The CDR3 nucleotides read TGTGCCAGCAGCGGGACAGGAGGGTATGGCTACACCTTC.

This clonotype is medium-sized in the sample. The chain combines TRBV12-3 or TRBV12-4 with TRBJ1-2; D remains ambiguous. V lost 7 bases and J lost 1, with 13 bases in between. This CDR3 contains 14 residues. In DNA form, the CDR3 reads TGTGCCAGCATTCTGACGGGATTTAACTATGGCTACACCTTC. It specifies CASILTGFNYGYTF.

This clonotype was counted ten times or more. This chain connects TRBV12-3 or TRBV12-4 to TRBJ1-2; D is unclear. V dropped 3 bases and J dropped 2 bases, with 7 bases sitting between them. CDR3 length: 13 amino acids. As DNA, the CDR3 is TGTGCCAGCAGTTTGGGCGGGAACTATGGCTACACCTTC. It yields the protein CASSLGGNYGYTF.

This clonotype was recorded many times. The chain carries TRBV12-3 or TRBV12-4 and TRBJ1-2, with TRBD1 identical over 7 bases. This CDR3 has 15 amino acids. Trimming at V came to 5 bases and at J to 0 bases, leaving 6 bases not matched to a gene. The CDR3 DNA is TGTGCCAGCAGTCTAGGGGACAGAGCTAACTATGGCTACACCTTC. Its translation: CASSLGDRANYGYTF.

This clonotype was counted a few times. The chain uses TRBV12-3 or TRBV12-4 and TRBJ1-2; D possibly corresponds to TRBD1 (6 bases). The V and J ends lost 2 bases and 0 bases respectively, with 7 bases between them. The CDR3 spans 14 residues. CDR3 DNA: TGTGCCAGCAGTTTACCAGGGGCTAACTATGGCTACACCTTC. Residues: CASSLPGANYGYTF.

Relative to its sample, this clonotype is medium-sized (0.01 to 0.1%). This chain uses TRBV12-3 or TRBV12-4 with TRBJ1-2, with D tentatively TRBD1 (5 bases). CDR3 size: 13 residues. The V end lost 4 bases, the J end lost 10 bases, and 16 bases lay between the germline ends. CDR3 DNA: TGTGCCAGCAGTTCTCCTACGGGACGCTCCTACACCTTC. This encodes CASSSPTGRSYTF.

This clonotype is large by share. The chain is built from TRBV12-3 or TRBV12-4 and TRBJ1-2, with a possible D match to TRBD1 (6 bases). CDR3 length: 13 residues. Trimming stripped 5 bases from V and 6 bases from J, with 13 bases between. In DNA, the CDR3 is TGTGCCAGCAGTCCGGGGACAAACGATGGCTACACCTTC. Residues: CASSPGTNDGYTF.

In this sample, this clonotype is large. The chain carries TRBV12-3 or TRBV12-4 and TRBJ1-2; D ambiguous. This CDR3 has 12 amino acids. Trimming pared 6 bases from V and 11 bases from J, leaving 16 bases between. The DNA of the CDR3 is TGTGCCAGCAGCGCACGGGGATCCGCATACACCTTC. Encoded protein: CASSARGSAYTF.

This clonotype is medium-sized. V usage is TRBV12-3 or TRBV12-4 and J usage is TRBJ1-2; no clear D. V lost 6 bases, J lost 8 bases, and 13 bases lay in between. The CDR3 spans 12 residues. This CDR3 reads CASRSHLWGYTF. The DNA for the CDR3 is TGTGCCAGCAGGAGCCACCTATGGGGCTACACCTTC.

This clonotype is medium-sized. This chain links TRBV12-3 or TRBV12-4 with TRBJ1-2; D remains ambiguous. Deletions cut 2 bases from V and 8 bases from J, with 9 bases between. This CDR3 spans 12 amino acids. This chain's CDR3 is CASSLKFRGYTF. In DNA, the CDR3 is TGTGCCAGCAGTTTAAAATTCCGGGGCTACACCTTC.

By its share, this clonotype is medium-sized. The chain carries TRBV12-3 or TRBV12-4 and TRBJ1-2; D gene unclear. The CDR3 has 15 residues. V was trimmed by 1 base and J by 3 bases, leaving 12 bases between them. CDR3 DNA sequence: TGTGCCAGCAGTTTAGTAGGCGCCTCTTACTATGGCTACACCTTC. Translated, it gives CASSLVGASYYGYTF.

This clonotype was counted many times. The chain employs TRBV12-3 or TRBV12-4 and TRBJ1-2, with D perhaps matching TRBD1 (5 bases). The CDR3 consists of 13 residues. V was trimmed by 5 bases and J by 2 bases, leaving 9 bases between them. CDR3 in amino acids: CASSSGQNYGYTF. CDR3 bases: TGTGCCAGCAGTAGTGGACAAAACTATGGCTACACCTTC.

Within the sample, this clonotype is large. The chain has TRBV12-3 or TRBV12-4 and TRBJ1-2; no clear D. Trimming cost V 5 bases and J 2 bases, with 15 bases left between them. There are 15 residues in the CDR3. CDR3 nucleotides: TGTGCCAGCAGTGGCGTCGAGGGTTTCAACTATGGCTACACCTTC. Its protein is CASSGVEGFNYGYTF.

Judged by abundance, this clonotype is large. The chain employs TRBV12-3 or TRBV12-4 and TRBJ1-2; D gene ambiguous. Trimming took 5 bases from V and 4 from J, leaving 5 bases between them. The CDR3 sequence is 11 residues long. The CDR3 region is CASSGPYGYTF. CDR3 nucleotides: TGTGCCAGCAGTGGACCCTATGGCTACACCTTC.

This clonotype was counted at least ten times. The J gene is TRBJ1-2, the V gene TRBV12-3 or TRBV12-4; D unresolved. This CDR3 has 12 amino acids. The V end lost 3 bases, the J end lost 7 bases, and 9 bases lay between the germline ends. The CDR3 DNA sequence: TGTGCCAGCAGTTTCCAGTGGGGTGGCTACACCTTC. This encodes CASSFQWGGYTF.

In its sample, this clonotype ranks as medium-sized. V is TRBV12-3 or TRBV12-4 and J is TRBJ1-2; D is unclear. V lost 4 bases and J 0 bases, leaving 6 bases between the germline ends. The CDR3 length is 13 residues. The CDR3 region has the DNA TGTGCCAGCAGTTCGACAACTAACTATGGCTACACCTTC. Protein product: CASSSTTNYGYTF.

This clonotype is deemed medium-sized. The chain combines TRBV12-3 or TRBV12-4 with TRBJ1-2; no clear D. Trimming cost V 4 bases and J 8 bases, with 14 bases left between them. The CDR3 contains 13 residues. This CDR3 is CASSSLRSEGYTF. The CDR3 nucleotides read TGTGCCAGCAGTTCGCTCAGGTCGGAAGGCTACACCTTC.

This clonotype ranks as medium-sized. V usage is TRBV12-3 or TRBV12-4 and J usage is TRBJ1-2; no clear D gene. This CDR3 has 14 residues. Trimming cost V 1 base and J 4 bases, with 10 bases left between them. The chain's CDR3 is CASSLVPGLYGYTF. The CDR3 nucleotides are TGTGCCAGCAGTTTAGTTCCCGGCCTCTATGGCTACACCTTC.

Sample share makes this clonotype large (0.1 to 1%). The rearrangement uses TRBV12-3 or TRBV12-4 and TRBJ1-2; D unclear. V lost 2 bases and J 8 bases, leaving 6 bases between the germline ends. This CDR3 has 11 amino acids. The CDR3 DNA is TGTGCCAGCAGTTTAACCGACGGCTACACCTTC. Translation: CASSLTDGYTF.

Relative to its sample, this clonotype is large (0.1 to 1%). The CDR3 is CASSPGGGTGTF. The DNA for the CDR3 is TGTGCCAGCAGTCCCGGTGGCGGGACAGGCACCTTC. This sequence joins TRBV12-3 or TRBV12-4 and TRBJ1-2; 8 nucleotides match TRBD1. The V and J ends lost 5 bases and 13 bases, in that order; junction bases with no gene match: 9. This CDR3 is 12 amino acids long.